This TCR beta chain was captured in a study of beta chain features in type 1 diabetes. cDNA synthesis used the whole RNA isolate, giving expressed TCRB sequences. Method: immunoSEQ multiplex PCR; TCRdb's copy keeps in-frame clones and lacks some. Here the sample spans 620,000 or so clones, about a sixth being singletons. This clone was picked up a small number of times. What it binds is not known. Study conclusions and caveats: Individuals with type 1 diabetes displayed fewer insertions and more deletions at VDJ junctions. Whatever favoring of shorter templates PCR might show would apply equally to patients and controls.

The CDR3 runs to 15 residues. The germline gives CDR1 LNHDA, CDR2 SQIVND (reference sequence). V was trimmed by 3 bases and J by 3 bases, leaving 12 bases between them. Input material: naive CD4+ T cells from blood. The receptor's source is a man between 18 and 29 years old in good health. V usage is TRBV19 and J usage is TRBJ1-3; D is ambiguous. The CDR3 loop is CASSIVAAVGNTIYF. CDR3 bases: TGTGCCAGTAGTATCGTCGCTGCTGTTGGAAACACCATATATTTT.